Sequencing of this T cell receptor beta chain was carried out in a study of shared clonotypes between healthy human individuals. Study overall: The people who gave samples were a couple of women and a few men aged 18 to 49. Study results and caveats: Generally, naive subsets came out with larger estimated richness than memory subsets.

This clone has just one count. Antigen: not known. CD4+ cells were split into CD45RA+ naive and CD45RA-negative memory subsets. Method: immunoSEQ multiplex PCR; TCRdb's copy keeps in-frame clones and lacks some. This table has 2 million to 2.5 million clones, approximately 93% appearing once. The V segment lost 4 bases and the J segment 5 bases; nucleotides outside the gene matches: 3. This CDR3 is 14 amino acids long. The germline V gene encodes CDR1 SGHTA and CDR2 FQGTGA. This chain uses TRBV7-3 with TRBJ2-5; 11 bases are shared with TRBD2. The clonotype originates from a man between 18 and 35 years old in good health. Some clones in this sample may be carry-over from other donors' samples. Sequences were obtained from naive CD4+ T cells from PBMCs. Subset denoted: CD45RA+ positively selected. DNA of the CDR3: TGTGCCAGCAGCTCACGGACTAGCGGGGAGACCCAGTACTTC. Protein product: CASSSRTSGETQYF.